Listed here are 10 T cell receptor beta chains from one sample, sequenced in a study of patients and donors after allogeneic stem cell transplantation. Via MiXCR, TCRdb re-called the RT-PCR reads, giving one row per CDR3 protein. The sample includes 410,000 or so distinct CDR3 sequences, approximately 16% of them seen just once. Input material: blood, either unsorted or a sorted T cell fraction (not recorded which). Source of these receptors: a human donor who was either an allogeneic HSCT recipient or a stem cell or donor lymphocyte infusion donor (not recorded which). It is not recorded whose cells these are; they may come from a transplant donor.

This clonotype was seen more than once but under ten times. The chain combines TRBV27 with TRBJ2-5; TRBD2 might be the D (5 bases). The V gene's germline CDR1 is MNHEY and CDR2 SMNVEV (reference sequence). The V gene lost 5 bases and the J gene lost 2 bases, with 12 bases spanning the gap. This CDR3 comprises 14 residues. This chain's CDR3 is CASSPLGGQETQYF. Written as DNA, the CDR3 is TGTGCCAGCAGTCCCCTCGGAGGTCAAGAGACCCAGTACTTC.

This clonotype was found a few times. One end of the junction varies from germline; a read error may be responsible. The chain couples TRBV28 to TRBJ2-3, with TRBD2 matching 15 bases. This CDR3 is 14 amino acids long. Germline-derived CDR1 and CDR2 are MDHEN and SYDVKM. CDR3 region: CASSPGLAGGPVDF. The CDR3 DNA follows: TGTGCCAGCAGTCCGGGACTAGCGGGGGGCCCAGTGGATTTT.

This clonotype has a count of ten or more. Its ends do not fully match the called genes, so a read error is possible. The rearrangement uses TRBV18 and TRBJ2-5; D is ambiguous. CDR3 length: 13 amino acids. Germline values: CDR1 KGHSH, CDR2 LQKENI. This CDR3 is CASSPGSQETQYF. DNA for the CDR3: TGCGCCAGCAGCCCGGGCAGCCAAGAGACCCAGTACTTC.

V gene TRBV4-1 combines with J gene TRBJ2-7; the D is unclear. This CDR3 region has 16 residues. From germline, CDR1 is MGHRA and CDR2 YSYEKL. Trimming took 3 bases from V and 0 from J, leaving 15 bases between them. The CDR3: CASSHVLRRHSYEQYF. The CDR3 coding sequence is TGCGCCAGCAGCCATGTTTTGAGACGGCACTCCTACGAGCAGTACTTC.

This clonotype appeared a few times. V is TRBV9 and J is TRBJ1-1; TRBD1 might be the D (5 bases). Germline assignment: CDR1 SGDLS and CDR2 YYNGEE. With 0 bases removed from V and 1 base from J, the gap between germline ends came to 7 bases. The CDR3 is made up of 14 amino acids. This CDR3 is CASSVAGRNTEAFF. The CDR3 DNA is TGTGCCAGCAGCGTAGCAGGGAGGAACACTGAAGCTTTCTTT.

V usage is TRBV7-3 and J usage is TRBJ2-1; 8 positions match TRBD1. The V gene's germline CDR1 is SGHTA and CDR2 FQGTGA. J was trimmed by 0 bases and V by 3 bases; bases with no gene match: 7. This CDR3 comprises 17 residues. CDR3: CASSFTTQGVSYNEQFF. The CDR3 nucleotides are TGTGCCAGCAGCTTTACAACACAGGGGGTCTCCTACAATGAGCAGTTCTTC.

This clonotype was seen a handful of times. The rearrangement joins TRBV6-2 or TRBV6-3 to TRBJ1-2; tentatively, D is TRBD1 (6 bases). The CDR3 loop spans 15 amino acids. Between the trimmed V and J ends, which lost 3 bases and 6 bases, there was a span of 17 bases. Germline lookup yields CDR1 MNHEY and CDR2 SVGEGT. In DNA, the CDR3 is TGTGCCAGCAGTTATAGGGACACCCTCGGGGATGGCTACACCTTC. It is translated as CASSYRDTLGDGYTF.

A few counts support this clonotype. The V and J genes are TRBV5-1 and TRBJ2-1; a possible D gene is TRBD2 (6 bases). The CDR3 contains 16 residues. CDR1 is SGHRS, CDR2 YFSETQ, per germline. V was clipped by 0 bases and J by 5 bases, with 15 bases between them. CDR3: CASSLEIIGTHNEQFF. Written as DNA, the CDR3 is TGCGCCAGCAGCTTGGAGATCATAGGGACTCACAATGAGCAGTTCTTC.

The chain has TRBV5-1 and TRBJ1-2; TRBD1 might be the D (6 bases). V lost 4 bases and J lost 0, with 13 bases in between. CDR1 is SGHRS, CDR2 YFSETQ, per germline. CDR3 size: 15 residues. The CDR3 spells CASSPGQLPNYGYTF. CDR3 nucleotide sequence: TGCGCCAGCAGCCCCGGACAGCTTCCTAACTATGGCTACACCTTC.

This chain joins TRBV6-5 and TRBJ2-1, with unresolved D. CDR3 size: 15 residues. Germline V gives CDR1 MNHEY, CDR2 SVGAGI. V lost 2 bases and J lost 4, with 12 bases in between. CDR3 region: CASSYGVAQYNEQFF. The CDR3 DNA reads TGTGCCAGCAGTTACGGGGTAGCCCAATACAATGAGCAGTTCTTC.